This T cell receptor beta chain was sequenced in a study of tumor and adjacent non-tumor tissue in lung cancer. Overall study context: The patients, around 11 men and 5 women, were about 30 to 85 with stage I to III disease.

Three rounds of nested PCR, following a modified ARM-PCR protocol, produced the TCRbeta library. TCRdb independently ran MiXCR on the multiplex PCR reads; one entry per CDR3 protein. The top ten hold roughly 30% of the sample, which has about 70,000 distinct CDR3 sequences, roughly 73% seen once. Points from the study as a whole: Compared with tumor, normal lung showed significantly lower TCR diversity. Normal lung showed higher cumulative top 100 clone frequency than tumor.

Germline CDR1 DFQATT, CDR2 SNEGSKA (reference sequence). This CDR3 spans 17 amino acids. Trimming removed 5 bases from V and 0 bases from J; junction bases left unmatched: 13. This sample's RNA came from whole unsorted tissue. A remark on this clonotype: Its antigen remains unknown.

The chain has TRBV20-1 and TRBJ2-7; 10 bases line up with TRBD2. The sequenced sample consisted of lung tumor tissue. The receptor was isolated from a man between 60 and 75 years old with non-small cell lung cancer. CDR3 DNA: TGCAGTGCTGACCCCGGGACTAGCGCCTCACGCTCCTACGAGCAGTACTTC. Protein sequence: CSADPGTSASRSYEQYF.